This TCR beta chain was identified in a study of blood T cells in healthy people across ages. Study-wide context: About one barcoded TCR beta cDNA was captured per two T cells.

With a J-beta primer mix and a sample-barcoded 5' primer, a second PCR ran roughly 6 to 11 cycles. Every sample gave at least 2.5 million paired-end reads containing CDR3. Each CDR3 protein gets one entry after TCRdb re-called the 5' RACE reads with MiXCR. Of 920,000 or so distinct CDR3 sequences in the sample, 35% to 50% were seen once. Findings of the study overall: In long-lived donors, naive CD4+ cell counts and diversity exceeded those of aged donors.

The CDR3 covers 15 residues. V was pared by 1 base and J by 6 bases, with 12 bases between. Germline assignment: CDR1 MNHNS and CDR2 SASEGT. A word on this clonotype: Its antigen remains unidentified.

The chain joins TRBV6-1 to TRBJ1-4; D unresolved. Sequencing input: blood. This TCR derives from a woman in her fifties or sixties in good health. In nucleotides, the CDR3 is TGTGCCAGCAGTGAAGGCTGGATGGTGGATGAAAAACTGTTTTTT. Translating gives CASSEGWMVDEKLFF.